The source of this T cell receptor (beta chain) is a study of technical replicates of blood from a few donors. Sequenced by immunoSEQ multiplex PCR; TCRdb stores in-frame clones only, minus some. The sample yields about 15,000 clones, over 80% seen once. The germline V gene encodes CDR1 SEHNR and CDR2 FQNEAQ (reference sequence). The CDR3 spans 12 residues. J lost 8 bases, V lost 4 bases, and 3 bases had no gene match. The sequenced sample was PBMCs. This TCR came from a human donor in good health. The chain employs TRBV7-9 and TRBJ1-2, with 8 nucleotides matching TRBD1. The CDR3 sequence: CASSSRTGGYTF. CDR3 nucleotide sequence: TGTGCCAGCAGCTCCCGGACAGGGGGCTACACCTTC.